This TCR beta chain was observed in a study of T-cell memory formation after mild COVID-19. A 5'RACE reaction primed in the constant segment made cDNA libraries of TCR alpha and TCR beta, and these carried sample barcodes and UMIs. In TCRdb, the 5' RACE reads were re-called with MiXCR into one record per CDR3 protein. In the table there are roughly 160,000 distinct CDR3 sequences, approximately 12% of which are singletons. This clonotype was observed a handful of times. Its antigen is not identified. Overall study findings and caveats: A second wave of clones peaked on day 37, and their SARS-CoV-2 specificity went unconfirmed. Prior to infection, memory already included some responding clones, suggesting cross-reactive memory joined.

V shed 5 bases and J shed 3 bases, with 10 bases lying between them. The length of the CDR3 is 13 residues. The germline V gene encodes CDR1 KGHSH and CDR2 LQKENI. J is TRBJ1-2 and V is TRBV18, with a possible D match to TRBD1 (6 bases). The sequence came from a man between 18 and 29 years old who had mild COVID-19 (a few samples of this study predate the infection). Cell type and time point are not known. Sequencing was carried out using PBMCs or a T cell subset sorted from them (not recorded which). The CDR3 nucleotides are TGTGCCAGCTCAAACAGGGTAGACTATGGCTACACCTTC. This codes for CASSNRVDYGYTF. The full variable domain, its missing parts supplied by reference TRBV18 and TRBJ1-2, is NAGVMQNPRHLVRRRGQEARLRCSPMKGHSHVYWYRQLPEEGLKFMVYLQKENIIDESGMPKERFSAEFPKEGPSILRIQQVVRGDSAAYFCASSNRVDYGYTFGSGTRLTVV.